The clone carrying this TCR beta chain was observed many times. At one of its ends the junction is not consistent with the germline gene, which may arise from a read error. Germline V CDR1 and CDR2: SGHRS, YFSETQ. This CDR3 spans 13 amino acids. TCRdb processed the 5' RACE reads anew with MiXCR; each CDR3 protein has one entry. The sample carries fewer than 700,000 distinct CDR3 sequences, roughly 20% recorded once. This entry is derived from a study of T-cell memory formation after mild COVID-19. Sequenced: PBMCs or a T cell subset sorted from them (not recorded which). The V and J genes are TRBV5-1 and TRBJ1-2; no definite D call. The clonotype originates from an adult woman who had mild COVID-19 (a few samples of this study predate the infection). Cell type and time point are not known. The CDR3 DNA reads TGTGCCAGCAGCTTAGAAGTAAACTATGGCTACACCTTC. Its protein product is CASSLEVNYGYTF.